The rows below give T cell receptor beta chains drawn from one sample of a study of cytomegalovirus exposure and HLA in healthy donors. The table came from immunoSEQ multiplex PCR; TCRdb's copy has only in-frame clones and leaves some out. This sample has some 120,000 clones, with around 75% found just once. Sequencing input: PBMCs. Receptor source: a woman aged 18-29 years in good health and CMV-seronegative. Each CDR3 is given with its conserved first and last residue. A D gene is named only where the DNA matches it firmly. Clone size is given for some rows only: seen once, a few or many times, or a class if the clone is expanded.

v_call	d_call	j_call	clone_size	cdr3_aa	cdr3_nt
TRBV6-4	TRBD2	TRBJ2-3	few	CASSDSSGGTDTQYF	TGTGCCAGCAGTGACTCTAGCGGGGGCACAGATACGCAGTATTTT
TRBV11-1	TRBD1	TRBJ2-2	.	CASSSGQGPIGELFF	TGTGCCAGCAGCTCAGGACAGGGGCCCATCGGGGAGCTGTTTTTT
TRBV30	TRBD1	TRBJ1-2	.	CAWSRDRAYYGYTF	TGTGCCTGGAGCAGGGACAGGGCGTACTATGGCTACACCTTC
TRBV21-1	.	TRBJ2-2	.	CASSKVGTENTGELFF	TGTGCCAGCAGCAAAGTGGGGACAGAGAACACCGGGGAGCTGTTTTTT
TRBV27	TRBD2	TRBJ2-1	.	CASSLLGGTLYRGNEQFF	TGTGCCAGCAGTTTACTGGGGGGGACCCTCTACCGTGGCAATGAGCAGTTCTTC
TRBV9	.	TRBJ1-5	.	CASSAGGSNQPQHF	TGTGCCAGCAGCGCCGGGGGAAGCAATCAGCCCCAGCATTTT
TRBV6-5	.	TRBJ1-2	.	CATVGGIYGYTF	TGTGCCACCGTCGGGGGGATCTATGGCTACACCTTC
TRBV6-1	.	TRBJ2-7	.	CASKPRGTYEQYF	TGTGCCAGCAAACCAAGAGGGACCTACGAGCAGTACTTC
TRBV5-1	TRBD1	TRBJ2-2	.	CASSADRGLNTGELFF	TGCGCCAGCAGTGCGGACAGGGGACTGAACACCGGGGAGCTGTTTTTT
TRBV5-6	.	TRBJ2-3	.	CASSLSGASTDTQYF	TGTGCCAGCAGCTTGTCTGGGGCTAGCACAGATACGCAGTATTTT
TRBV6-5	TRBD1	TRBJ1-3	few	CASRPDRAGNTIYF	TGTGCCAGCAGACCGGACAGGGCTGGAAACACCATATATTTT
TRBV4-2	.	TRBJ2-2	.	CASRPAGNTGELFF	TGTGCCAGCAGACCAGCGGGGAACACCGGGGAGCTGTTTTTT
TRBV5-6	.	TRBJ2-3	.	CASSLRAGTDTQYF	TGTGCCAGCAGCCTGAGAGCCGGCACAGATACGCAGTATTTT
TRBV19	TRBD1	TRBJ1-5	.	CASKYGTGNQPQHF	TGTGCCAGCAAATACGGGACAGGCAATCAGCCCCAGCATTTT
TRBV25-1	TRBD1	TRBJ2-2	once	CASSELGGLNTGELFF	TGTGCCAGCAGTGAATTAGGGGGCCTGAACACCGGGGAGCTGTTTTTT
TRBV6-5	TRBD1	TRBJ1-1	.	CASSSGQGGIARAFF	TGTGCCAGCAGTAGTGGACAGGGGGGAATAGCAAGAGCTTTCTTT
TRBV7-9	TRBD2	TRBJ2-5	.	CASSFPGGETQYF	TGTGCCAGCAGCTTCCCCGGGGGGGAGACCCAGTACTTC
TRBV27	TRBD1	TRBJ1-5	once	CASSFGTGDHQPQHF	TGTGCCAGCAGTTTTGGGACAGGGGACCATCAGCCCCAGCATTTT
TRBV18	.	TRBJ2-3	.	CASSIPAASTDTQYF	TGTGCCAGCTCAATTCCGGCGGCTAGCACAGATACGCAGTATTTT
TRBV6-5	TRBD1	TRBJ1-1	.	CASRGQDSGMAFF	TGTGCCAGCAGGGGACAGGACAGTGGTATGGCTTTCTTT
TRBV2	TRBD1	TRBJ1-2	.	CASSPQGAYGYTF	TGTGCCAGCAGCCCACAGGGGGCATATGGCTACACCTTC
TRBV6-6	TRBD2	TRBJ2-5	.	CASSYSISGEGTQYF	TGTGCCAGCAGTTACTCGATTAGCGGGGAGGGGACCCAGTACTTC
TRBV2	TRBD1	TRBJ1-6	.	CASSERDRGPNSPLHF	TGTGCCAGCAGTGAACGGGACAGGGGGCCTAATTCACCCCTCCACTTT
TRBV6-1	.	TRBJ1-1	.	CASPPRLGGSTEAFF	TGTGCCAGCCCCCCCCGTCTGGGGGGATCCACTGAAGCTTTCTTT
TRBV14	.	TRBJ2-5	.	CASSQALETQYF	TGTGCCAGCAGCCAAGCCCTAGAGACCCAGTACTTC
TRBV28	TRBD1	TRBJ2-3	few	CASIPSGQGENTQYF	TGTGCCAGCATCCCATCGGGACAGGGAGAAAATACGCAGTATTTT
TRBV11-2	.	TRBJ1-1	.	CASSTGHLTEAFF	TGTGCCAGCAGCACAGGCCATCTCACTGAAGCTTTCTTT
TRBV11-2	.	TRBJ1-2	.	CASSMEFKANYGYTF	TGTGCCAGCAGCATGGAGTTCAAAGCTAACTATGGCTACACCTTC
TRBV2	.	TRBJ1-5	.	CASKQGEVSNQPQHF	TGTGCCAGCAAACAGGGAGAAGTGAGCAATCAGCCCCAGCATTTT
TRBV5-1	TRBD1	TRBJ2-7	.	CASSYTLGGQGRQYF	TGCGCCAGCAGCTATACGTTGGGGGGACAGGGTAGGCAGTACTTC
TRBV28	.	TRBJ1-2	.	CASIGTGTYNYGYTF	TGTGCCAGCATCGGCACAGGAACATATAACTATGGCTACACCTTC
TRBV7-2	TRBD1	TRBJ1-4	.	CASSFTGGEKLFF	TGTGCCAGCAGCTTTACAGGGGGTGAAAAACTGTTTTTT
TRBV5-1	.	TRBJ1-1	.	CASSLIRQSGATEAFF	TGCGCCAGCAGCCTCATCCGACAGAGCGGGGCTACTGAAGCTTTCTTT
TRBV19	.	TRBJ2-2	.	CASSIRGFTGELFF	TGTGCCAGTAGTATCCGGGGTTTTACCGGGGAGCTGTTTTTT
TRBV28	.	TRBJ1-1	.	CASSSFRSPGSTEAFF	TGTGCCAGCAGTTCCTTTCGTTCTCCGGGATCCACTGAAGCTTTCTTT
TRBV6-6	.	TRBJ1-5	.	CASIDSAESQPQHF	TGTGCCAGCATCGACTCGGCGGAATCTCAGCCCCAGCATTTT
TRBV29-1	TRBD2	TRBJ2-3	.	CSVHPGLAADTQYF	TGCAGCGTACACCCGGGACTAGCGGCAGATACGCAGTATTTT
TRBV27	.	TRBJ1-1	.	CASSLSFRVRDTEAFF	TGTGCCAGCAGTTTATCGTTCCGGGTACGGGACACTGAAGCTTTCTTT
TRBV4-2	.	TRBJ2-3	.	CASSQDLVRGIADTQYF	TGTGCCAGCAGCCAAGATCTGGTGAGGGGGATCGCAGATACGCAGTATTTT